The subject of this entry is one T cell receptor (beta chain). The CDR3 contains 14 residues. V was pared by 4 bases and J by 4 bases, with 13 bases between. In germline, CDR1 is LNHNV, CDR2 YYDKDF (reference sequence). The sample is drawn from a study of blood T cell repertoires in COVID-19. Background on the study: Both acute and convalescent COVID-19 samples were obtained from the United States, Italy and Spain. T cells, B-cell-depleted T cells, or PBMCs provided the cDNA or gDNA that served as material.

Authors' data handling: Amplification of reference gene primers provided the estimated nucleated cell counts. Data came from immunoSEQ multiplex PCR; TCRdb stores just in-frame clones and leaves some out. The V and J calls and clone size are taken from that table; D and trimming were inferred from the DNA. The sample records fewer than 250,000 clones, roughly four fifths being singletons. This clonotype was obtained from a woman aged 45-65 years with active or convalescent COVID-19. The chain couples TRBV15 to TRBJ1-1, with D uncertain. Sample: peripheral blood. CDR3 sequence: CATSIPGGRTEAFF. In DNA, the CDR3 is TGTGCCACCAGCATTCCGGGAGGGCGCACTGAAGCTTTCTTT.